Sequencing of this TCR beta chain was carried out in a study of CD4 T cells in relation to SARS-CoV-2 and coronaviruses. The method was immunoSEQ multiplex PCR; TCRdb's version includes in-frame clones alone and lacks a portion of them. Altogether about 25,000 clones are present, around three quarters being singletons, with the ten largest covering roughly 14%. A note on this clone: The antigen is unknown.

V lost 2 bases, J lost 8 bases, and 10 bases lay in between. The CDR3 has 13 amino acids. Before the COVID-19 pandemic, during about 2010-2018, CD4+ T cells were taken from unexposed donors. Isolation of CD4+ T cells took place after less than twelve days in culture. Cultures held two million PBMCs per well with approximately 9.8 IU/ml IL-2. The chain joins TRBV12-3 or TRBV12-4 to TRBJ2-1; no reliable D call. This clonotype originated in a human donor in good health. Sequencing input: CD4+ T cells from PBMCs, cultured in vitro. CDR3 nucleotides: TGTGCCAGCAGTTTATTCGTTACCGATGAGCAGTTCTTC. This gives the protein CASSLFVTDEQFF.